This T cell receptor beta chain was recorded in a study of CD8+ T cells in alopecia areata. Markers including CD4, CD8alpha, NKG2D and NKG2ACE guided sorting of pooled cutaneous lymph node cells. This clone was observed a handful of times. What it recognizes is unknown. The genes and germline here are from mouse. With the read ending 4 residues before the CDR3 end, the germline J gene is used to fill in that end. The same CDR3 arises from other DNA sequences in this sample as well. The CDR3 covers 14 residues. J gave up 3 bases and V 2 bases, and 3 bases lay outside the gene matches. CDR1 FNHDT and CDR2 SITEND come from the germline V gene (reference sequence). cDNA reverse transcribed from extracted RNA served as the sequencing template. Assay used: immunoSEQ multiplex PCR; TCRdb lists only in-frame clones, some missing. This sample carries around 300,000 clones, none of them present only once. Study results and caveats: Normal skin's resident alphabeta T cells are sequenced alongside lesional scalp T cells. In lesional scalp, particularly from alopecia totalis/universalis, clonality was higher than in normal scalp.

This receptor was obtained from a C3H/HeJ mouse with alopecia areata. As its MHC haplotype, the strain has H2-k. The J gene is TRBJ2-7, the V gene TRBV19; 9 bases are shared with TRBD1. The sample was CD4+ T cells sorted from a lymph node. The sequenced part of the CDR3 DNA is TGTGCCAGCAGTATCCCGACAGGGGGCTAT. It is translated as CASSIPTGGY. The complete CDR3 sequence is CASSIPTGGYEQYF. The whole variable domain, remainder taken from reference TRBV19 and TRBJ2-7, is GGIITQTPKFLIGQEGQKLTLKCQQNFNHDTMYWYRQDSGKGLRLIYYSITENDLQKGDLSEGYDASREKKSSFSLTVTSAQKNEMAVFLCASSIPTGGYEQYFGPGTRLTVL.